This TCR beta chain derives from a study of spatial heterogeneity in lung cancer. Notes on the study in general: Tumors with more nonsynonymous mutations had more expanded intratumoral alpha and beta TCRs.

The CDR3 spans 12 residues. Trimming left V 3 bases short and J 3 bases short, with 8 bases between. Germline-derived CDR1 and CDR2 are DFQATT and SNEGSKA (reference sequence). From the 5' RACE reads, TCRdb called clonotypes with MiXCR, one entry per CDR3 protein. The sample yields 20,000 to 25,000 distinct CDR3 sequences, more than 2.5% seen once. In this sample, this clonotype turned up many times. Its cognate antigen is unknown. Stated time point: sample taken at primary tumor resection. The source material was lung tumor tissue, sampled at surgery. This receptor was taken from a male donor with early-stage non-small cell lung cancer. The chain employs TRBV20-1 and TRBJ1-1; D not certain. Written as DNA, the CDR3 is TGCAGTGCTAGTGGACTGGACACTGAAGCTTTCTTT. It encodes CSASGLDTEAFF.